These 32 T cell receptor beta chains originate from one sample sequenced in a study of cytotoxic CD8 clonotypes in ibrutinib-treated CLL. The table came from immunoSEQ multiplex PCR; TCRdb's copy has only in-frame clones and leaves some out. This sample has some 130,000 clones, with more than 75% found just once. Specimen: PBMCs, collected after 24 months of ibrutinib treatment. These receptors originate from a human donor with chronic lymphocytic leukemia.

This clone was recorded a few times. The chain has TRBV7-9 and TRBJ2-7; no definite D call. The CDR3 is made up of 15 amino acids. Trimming pared 0 bases from V and 7 bases from J, leaving 16 bases between. CDR1 and CDR2 (germline): SEHNR, FQNEAQ (reference sequence). CDR3 coding DNA: TGTGCCAGCAGCTTAGCGCGCGGCCCCCCTGGGGAGCAGTACTTC. Its protein product is CASSLARGPPGEQYF.

This clone turned up a few times. The gene calls are TRBV21-1 and TRBJ2-4. TRBV21-1 is noted as a pseudogene. CDR3 length: 12 amino acids. CDR3 loop: CASSKGGTHRGF. The CDR3, as DNA: TGTGCCAGCAGCAAAGGGGGGACCCATCGTGGCTTC.

This clone occurred a few times. The V call is TRBV9, the J call TRBJ1-1, with D possibly TRBD1 on 5 matching bases. Per the germline V gene, CDR1 is SGDLS and CDR2 is YYNGEE. V dropped 4 bases and J dropped 10 bases, with 20 bases sitting between them. CDR3 length: 14 residues. The CDR3 DNA reads TGTGCCAGCAGCCCCACGGGACCCCAGCTGGCAGCTTTCTTT. It is translated as CASSPTGPQLAAFF. The variable domain in full, completed from reference TRBV9 and TRBJ1-1, reads DSGVTQTPKHLITATGQRVTLRCSPRSGDLSVYWYQQSLDQGLQFLIQYYNGEERAKGNILERFSAQQFPDLHSELNLSSLELGDSALYFCASSPTGPQLAAFFGQGTRLTVV.

This chain connects TRBV6-4 to TRBJ2-1; 8 bases map to TRBD1. With 5 bases clipped from V and 12 bases from J, the junction kept 15 bases outside the gene matches. The length of the CDR3 is 15 residues. Germline values: CDR1 MRHNA, CDR2 SNTAGT. The CDR3 is CASSPGTGPTQGQFF. The CDR3 DNA reads as TGTGCCAGCAGTCCCGGGACAGGCCCTACCCAGGGGCAGTTCTTC.

The chain combines TRBV30 with TRBJ2-3; TRBD1 aligns across 8 bases. CDR3 length equals 14 residues. Per germline, CDR1 GTSNPN and CDR2 SVGIG (reference sequence). V lost 0 bases to trimming and J lost 3 bases; unmatched junction nucleotides: 2. The CDR3 coding sequence is TGTGCCTGGAGTGTACAGGGGGTTACAGATACGCAGTATTTT. It translates to CAWSVQGVTDTQYF.

This clone was seen a few times. This sequence joins TRBV7-2 and TRBJ2-7; 13 bases line up with TRBD2. The J segment lost 3 bases and the V segment lost 5 bases, leaving 4 bases of the junction unmatched. The CDR3 contains 15 residues. Per the germline V gene, CDR1 is SGHTA and CDR2 is FQGNSA. CDR3 sequence: CASSRLAGGFYEQYF. The CDR3 DNA sequence: TGTGCCAGCAGCCGACTAGCGGGAGGCTTCTACGAGCAGTACTTC.

This clone was seen a few times. The gene calls are TRBV28 and TRBJ1-5, with D possibly matching TRBD1 (6 bases). V lost 10 bases and J lost 7, with 14 bases in between. CDR1 is MDHEN, CDR2 SYDVKM, per germline. The CDR3 has 12 residues. This CDR3 reads CATTGYRQPQHF. As DNA, the CDR3 is TGTGCCACCACAGGGTATAGGCAGCCCCAGCATTTT.

The chain links TRBV21-1 to TRBJ1-1. TRBV21-1 is a pseudogene segment. The CDR3 spans 11 residues. The DNA of the CDR3 is TGTGCCAGCAGCAAAGTCTTTAGGGCTTTCTTT. Amino acid sequence: CASSKVFRAFF.

On this clone itself: This specimen includes other DNA sequences encoding the same CDR3. The gene calls are TRBV19 and TRBJ1-5; tentatively, D is TRBD1 (5 bases). Germline V gene lookup returns CDR1 LNHDA and CDR2 SQIVND (reference sequence). CDR3 length equals 14 residues. V shed 1 base and J shed 4 bases, with 8 bases lying between them. This CDR3 is CASSIVGGNQPQHF. The CDR3 DNA follows: TGTGCCAGTAGTATAGTGGGGGGGAATCAGCCCCAGCATTTT.

This chain connects TRBV2 to TRBJ2-1, with a weak D call TRBD2 (6 bases). The CDR3 contains 14 residues. Germline V CDR1 and CDR2: SNHLY, FYNNEI. Trimming stripped 4 bases from V and 12 bases from J, with 19 bases between. In DNA, the CDR3 is TGTGCCAGCAGTGTTCGGGAGACCACTAGGAGGCAGTTCTTC. Amino acids: CASSVRETTRRQFF.

This clone was recorded many times. V and J are TRBV19 and TRBJ1-2; 8 nucleotides match TRBD1. The CDR3 is 14 amino acids. Losses at the gene ends were 7 bases for V and 6 bases for J; bases not matched to a gene: 10. The germline gives CDR1 LNHDA, CDR2 SQIVND (reference sequence). This CDR3 reads CASTLRDRTNGYTF. The CDR3 bases are TGTGCCAGTACCCTGCGGGACAGGACAAATGGCTACACCTTC.

The gene calls are TRBV21-1 and TRBJ2-5; TRBD2, the table's D call, was not compared with the DNA. TRBV21-1 is deemed a pseudogene. The CDR3 is 21 residues long. This CDR3 reads CASSKDLVRVGTSGAQETQYF. CDR3 in DNA: TGTGCCAGCAGCAAAGATCTCGTAAGGGTGGGTACTAGCGGTGCCCAAGAGACCCAGTACTTC.

The chain couples TRBV7-2 to TRBJ1-4, with TRBD1 identical over 7 bases. There are 14 residues in the CDR3. Germline loops: CDR1 SGHTA, CDR2 FQGNSA. The junction had 2 bases not matched to a gene; V was cut back by 4 bases and J by 3 bases. The CDR3 DNA sequence: TGTGCCAGCAGCTCGGGACAGCCTAATGAAAAACTGTTTTTT. Its protein is CASSSGQPNEKLFF. Full variable domain (missing parts from reference TRBV7-2 and TRBJ1-4): GAGVSQSPSNKVTEKGKDVELRCDPISGHTALYWYRQSLGQGLEFLIYFQGNSAPDKSGLPSDRFSAERTGGSVSTLTIQRTQQEDSAVYLCASSSGQPNEKLFFGSGTQLSVL.

This chain joins TRBV5-1 and TRBJ2-7; the D gene is possibly TRBD1 (5 bases). This CDR3 has 13 residues. V was clipped by 4 bases and J by 1 base, with 9 bases between them. Germline V gene sequence: CDR1 SGHRS, CDR2 YFSETQ. The CDR3 spells CASSTDISYEQYF. The CDR3 bases are TGCGCCAGCAGCACGGACATATCCTACGAGCAGTACTTC.

This rearrangement joins TRBV11-3 to TRBJ1-1; D unresolved. CDR3 length: 13 residues. The germline CDR1 and CDR2 sequences are SGHNT and YENEEA. Trimming cost V 0 bases and J 4 bases, with 6 bases left between them. DNA for the CDR3: TGTGCCAGCAGCTTAGATCGGGGCACTGAAGCTTTCTTT. Its translation: CASSLDRGTEAFF. Supplemented by reference TRBV11-3 and TRBJ1-1, the full variable domain reads EAGVVQSPRYKIIEKKQPVAFWCNPISGHNTLYWYLQNLGQGPELLIRYENEEAVDDSQLPKDRFSAERLKGVDSTLKIQPAELGDSAVYLCASSLDRGTEAFFGQGTRLTVV.

J is TRBJ2-3 and V is TRBV7-6; 10 bases align to TRBD2. The V segment lost 5 bases and the J segment 5 bases; nucleotides outside the gene matches: 7. The CDR3 has 15 residues. Germline CDR1 is SGHVS and CDR2 is FNYEAQ. In nucleotides, the CDR3 is TGTGCCAGCAGCCCCAGCGGGGGGGCCAGAGATACGCAGTATTTT. The encoded protein is CASSPSGGARDTQYF.

This clone was counted a few times. This chain connects TRBV7-2 to TRBJ2-1, with TRBD2 matching over 11 bases. Trimming at V came to 5 bases and at J to 2 bases, leaving 2 bases not matched to a gene. The CDR3 is made up of 15 amino acids. CDR1 SGHTA and CDR2 FQGNSA come from the germline V gene. CDR3 loop: CASSQLAGAYNEQFF. The CDR3 DNA reads as TGTGCCAGCAGCCAACTAGCGGGGGCCTACAATGAGCAGTTCTTC. Full variable domain (missing parts from reference TRBV7-2 and TRBJ2-1): GAGVSQSPSNKVTEKGKDVELRCDPISGHTALYWYRQSLGQGLEFLIYFQGNSAPDKSGLPSDRFSAERTGGSVSTLTIQRTQQEDSAVYLCASSQLAGAYNEQFFGPGTRLTVL.

The chain employs TRBV28 and TRBJ2-3; the match to TRBD1 covers 11 bases. The CDR3 runs 15 residues. Germline V CDR1 and CDR2: MDHEN, SYDVKM. The V gene end was trimmed by 3 bases and the J gene end by 4 bases; junction bases not matched to a gene: 3. The CDR3 nucleotides read TGTGCCAGCAGTTTGGACAGGGGGCTTGCAGATACGCAGTATTTT. Its translation: CASSLDRGLADTQYF.

This chain's CDR3 is CSVGVGTSVNEQFF. CDR3 bases: TGCAGCGTTGGGGTTGGGACTAGCGTTAATGAGCAGTTCTTC. The genes are TRBV29-1 and TRBJ2-1; TRBD2 aligns across 10 bases. Germline V lookup: CDR1 SQVTM, CDR2 ANQGSEA. V dropped 4 bases and J dropped 7; count of bases not matched to a gene: 7. The CDR3 contains 14 residues.

V and J are TRBV7-9 and TRBJ2-7, with D possibly TRBD1 on 7 matching bases. Germline CDR1 and CDR2: SEHNR and FQNEAQ (reference sequence). The CDR3 has 14 residues. The V and J ends lost 2 bases and 0 bases respectively, with 8 bases between them. The CDR3 coding sequence is TGTGCCAGCAGCTTACAGGGGGGCTCCTACGAGCAGTACTTC. This gives the protein CASSLQGGSYEQYF.

The genes are TRBV30 and TRBJ1-4, with 8 bases fitting TRBD1. The CDR3 runs 15 residues. Germline CDR1 GTSNPN, CDR2 SVGIG (reference sequence). V lost 2 bases to trimming and J lost 3 bases; unmatched junction nucleotides: 5. CDR3 sequence (DNA): TGTGCCTGGAGTCTACCGGGACAGGCTAATGAAAAACTGTTTTTT. Its translation: CAWSLPGQANEKLFF.

The V gene is TRBV5-5, the J gene TRBJ2-7; TRBD2 matches 12 bases. CDR1 is SGHKS and CDR2 is YYEKEE in the germline V gene (reference sequence). CDR3 length: 15 amino acids. Losses at the gene ends were 4 bases for V and 0 bases for J; bases not matched to a gene: 2. In DNA form, the CDR3 reads TGTGCCAGCAGCCTGACTAGCGGGAGCTCCTACGAGCAGTACTTC. Its translation is CASSLTSGSSYEQYF.

The chain carries TRBV7-8 and TRBJ2-7; no reliable D call. The CDR3 has 13 amino acids. Germline CDR1 SGHVS, CDR2 FQNEAQ. The V gene lost 0 bases and the J gene lost 3 bases, with 6 bases spanning the gap. Here the CDR3 DNA reads TGTGCCAGCAGCTTAGCAATACGCTACGAGCAGTACTTC. This sequence encodes CASSLAIRYEQYF.

The V gene is TRBV4-2, the J gene TRBJ1-1, with D possibly being TRBD1 (6 bases). The CDR3 has 14 residues. Trimming left V 3 bases short and J 1 base short, with 9 bases between. Germline CDR1 is LGHNA and CDR2 is YNFKEQ. DNA for the CDR3: TGTGCCAGCAGCCAGCAGGACAGGAACACTGAAGCTTTCTTT. Translation: CASSQQDRNTEAFF.

V gene TRBV5-4 combines with J gene TRBJ2-7; maybe TRBD1 (5 bases). V was clipped by 2 bases and J by 1 base, with 7 bases between them. Germline lookup yields CDR1 SGHNT and CDR2 YYREEE (reference sequence). The CDR3 totals 13 residues. The CDR3 reads CASSLGVSYEQYF. The CDR3 region has the DNA TGTGCCAGCAGCTTAGGGGTGTCCTACGAGCAGTACTTC. The full variable domain, its missing parts supplied by reference TRBV5-4 and TRBJ2-7, is ETGVTQSPTHLIKTRGQQVTLRCSSQSGHNTVSWYQQALGQGPQFIFQYYREEENGRGNFPPRFSGLQFPNYSSELNVNALELDDSALYLCASSLGVSYEQYFGPGTRLTVT.

CDR3 bases: TGTGCCAGCAGCCCCGGGGGGCAGGTGAACACTGAAGCTTTCTTT. This sequence encodes CASSPGGQVNTEAFF. The chain links TRBV6-5 to TRBJ1-1, with D perhaps TRBD1 (6 bases). The CDR3 runs 15 residues. V lost 6 bases, J lost 0 bases, and 14 bases lay in between. The germline CDR1 and CDR2 sequences are MNHEY and SVGAGI.

The rearrangement joins TRBV9 to TRBJ2-1, with 9 bases aligning to TRBD1. The junction had 15 bases not matched to a gene; V was cut back by 4 bases and J by 7 bases. The germline CDR1 and CDR2 sequences are SGDLS and YYNGEE. This CDR3 is built from 17 residues. CDR3 sequence reads: CASSPRGGSGTGNEQFF. In nucleotides, the CDR3 is TGTGCCAGCAGCCCCCGCGGGGGATCCGGGACAGGGAATGAGCAGTTCTTC.

This chain joins TRBV5-1 and TRBJ2-2, with TRBD2 matching 8 bases. The CDR3 is made up of 17 amino acids. With 4 bases clipped from V and 2 bases from J, the junction kept 10 bases outside the gene matches. The germline V gene has CDR1 SGHRS and CDR2 YFSETQ. The CDR3 loop is CASSPHGTRVNTGELFF. DNA for the CDR3: TGCGCCAGCAGCCCCCACGGGACTAGAGTAAACACCGGGGAGCTGTTTTTT.

A few counts support this clone. The V and J genes are TRBV28 and TRBJ2-2; perhaps TRBD2 as D (5 bases). The V gene's germline CDR1 is MDHEN and CDR2 SYDVKM. The CDR3 loop spans 12 amino acids. Trimming took 8 bases from V and 4 from J, leaving 8 bases between them. The CDR3: CASPGVTGELFF. The CDR3 bases are TGTGCCAGCCCCGGGGTCACCGGGGAGCTGTTTTTT. Based on the CDR3 plus reference TRBV28 and TRBJ2-2, the full variable domain is DVKVTQSSRYLVKRTGEKVFLECVQDMDHENMFWYRQDPGLGLRLIYFSYDVKMKEKGDIPEGYSVSREKKERFSLILESASTNQTSMYLCASPGVTGELFFGEGSRLTVL.

This clone occurred once. The chain links TRBV5-4 to TRBJ2-1; D ambiguous. This CDR3 is 15 amino acids long. CDR1 is SGHNT and CDR2 is YYREEE in the germline V gene (reference sequence). V lost 4 bases to trimming and J lost 5 bases, with 16 bases between them. In DNA, the CDR3 is TGTGCCAGCAGCCCCCCCCCACCCAAACACAATGAGCAGTTCTTC. It encodes CASSPPPPKHNEQFF.

This chain joins TRBV5-6 and TRBJ2-2; the match to TRBD2 covers 7 bases. Trimming at V came to 0 bases and at J to 0 bases, leaving 11 bases not matched to a gene. The CDR3 is 19 residues long. Germline V gene data show CDR1 as SGHDT and CDR2 as YYEEEE. CDR3 coding DNA: TGTGCCAGCAGCTTGGTTGGCCTTCTGGGAGGGCCGAACACCGGGGAGCTGTTTTTT. Its protein product is CASSLVGLLGGPNTGELFF.

The rearrangement uses TRBV6-5 and TRBJ2-7, with a weak D call TRBD2 (6 bases). Trimming took off 7 bases at V and 0 bases at J, with 13 bases between the two ends. Germline CDR1 is MNHEY and CDR2 is SVGAGI. The CDR3 is 14 residues long. In nucleotides, the CDR3 is TGTGCCAGCAACAAAGCGGGCCTCTCCTACGAGCAGTACTTC. Its protein product is CASNKAGLSYEQYF.